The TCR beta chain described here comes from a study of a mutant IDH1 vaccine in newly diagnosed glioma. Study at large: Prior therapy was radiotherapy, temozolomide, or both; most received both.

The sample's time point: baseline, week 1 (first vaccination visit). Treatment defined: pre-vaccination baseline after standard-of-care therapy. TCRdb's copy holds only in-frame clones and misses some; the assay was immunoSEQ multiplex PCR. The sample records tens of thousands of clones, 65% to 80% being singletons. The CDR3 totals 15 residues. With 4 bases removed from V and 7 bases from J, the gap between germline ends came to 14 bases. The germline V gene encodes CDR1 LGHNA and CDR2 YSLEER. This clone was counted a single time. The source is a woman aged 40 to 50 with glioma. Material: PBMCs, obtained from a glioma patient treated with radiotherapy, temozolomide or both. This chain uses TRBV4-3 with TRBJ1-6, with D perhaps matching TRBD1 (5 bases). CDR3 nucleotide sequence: TGCGCCAGCAGCCTAGAGGGGACGGCCAATTCACCCCTCCACTTT. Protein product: CASSLEGTANSPLHF.